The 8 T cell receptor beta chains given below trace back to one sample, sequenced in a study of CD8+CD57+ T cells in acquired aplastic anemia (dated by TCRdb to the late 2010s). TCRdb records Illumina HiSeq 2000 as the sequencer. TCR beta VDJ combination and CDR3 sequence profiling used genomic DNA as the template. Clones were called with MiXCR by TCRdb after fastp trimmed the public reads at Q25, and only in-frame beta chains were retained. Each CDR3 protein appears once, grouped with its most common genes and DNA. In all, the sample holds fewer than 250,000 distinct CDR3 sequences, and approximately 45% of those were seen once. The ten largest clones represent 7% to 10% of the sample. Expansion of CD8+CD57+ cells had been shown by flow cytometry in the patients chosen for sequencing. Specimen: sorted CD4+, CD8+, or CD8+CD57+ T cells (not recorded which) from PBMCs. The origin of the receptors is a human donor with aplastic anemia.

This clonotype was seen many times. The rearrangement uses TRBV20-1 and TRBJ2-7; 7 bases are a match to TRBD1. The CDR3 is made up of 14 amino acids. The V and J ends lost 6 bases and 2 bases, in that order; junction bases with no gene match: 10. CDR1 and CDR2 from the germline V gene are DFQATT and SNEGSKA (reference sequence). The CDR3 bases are TGCAGTGCCACGACCGAGCAGGGGGCCTACGAGCAGTACTTC. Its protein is CSATTEQGAYEQYF.

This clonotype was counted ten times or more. The CDR3 sequence: CASSLIPAGGFYEQYF. The CDR3 region has the DNA TGTGCCAGCAGCTTAATCCCAGCGGGGGGTTTCTACGAGCAGTACTTC. This sequence joins TRBV7-2 and TRBJ2-7, with 9 bases identical to TRBD2. The CDR3 length is 16 residues. The germline gives CDR1 SGHTA, CDR2 FQGNSA. The V segment lost 2 bases and the J segment 3 bases; nucleotides outside the gene matches: 8.

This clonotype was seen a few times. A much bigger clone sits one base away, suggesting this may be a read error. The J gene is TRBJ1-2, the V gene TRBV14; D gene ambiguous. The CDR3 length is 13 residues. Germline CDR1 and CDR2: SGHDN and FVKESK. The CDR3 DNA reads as TGTGCCAGCAGCCCGGGATCTTCCTATGGCTGCACCTTC. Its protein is CASSPGSSYGCTF.

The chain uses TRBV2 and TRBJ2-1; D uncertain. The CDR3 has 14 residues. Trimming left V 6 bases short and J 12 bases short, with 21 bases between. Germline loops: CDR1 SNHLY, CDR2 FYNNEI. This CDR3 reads CASSFWGAADTQFF. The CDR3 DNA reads TGTGCCAGCAGCTTTTGGGGTGCTGCAGATACGCAGTTCTTC.

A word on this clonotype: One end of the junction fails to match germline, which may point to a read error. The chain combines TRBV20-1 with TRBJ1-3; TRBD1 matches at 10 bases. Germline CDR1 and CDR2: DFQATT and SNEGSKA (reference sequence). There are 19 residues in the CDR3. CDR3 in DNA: TGCAGTGCTAGAGATATGGGACAGGGGATGGTTTTCGGGGGAAACACCATGTATTTT. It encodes CSARDMGQGMVFGGNTMYF.

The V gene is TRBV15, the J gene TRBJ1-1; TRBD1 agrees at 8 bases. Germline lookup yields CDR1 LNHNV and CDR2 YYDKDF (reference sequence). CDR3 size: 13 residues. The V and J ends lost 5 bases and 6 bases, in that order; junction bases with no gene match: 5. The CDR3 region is CATSRTGWSEAFF. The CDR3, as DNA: TGTGCCACCAGCCGGACAGGGTGGTCTGAAGCTTTCTTT.

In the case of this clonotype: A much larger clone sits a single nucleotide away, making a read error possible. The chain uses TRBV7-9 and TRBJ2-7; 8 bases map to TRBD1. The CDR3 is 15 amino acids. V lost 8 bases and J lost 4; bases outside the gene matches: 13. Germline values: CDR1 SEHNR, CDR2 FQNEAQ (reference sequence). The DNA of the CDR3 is TGTGCCAGCGGCATTTCCGGGACAGGAAGATACGAGCAGTACTTC. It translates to CASGISGTGRYEQYF.

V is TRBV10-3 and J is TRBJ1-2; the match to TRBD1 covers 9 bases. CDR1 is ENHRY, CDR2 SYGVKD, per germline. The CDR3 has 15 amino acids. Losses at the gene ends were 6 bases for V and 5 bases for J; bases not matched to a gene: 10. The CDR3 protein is CAIRETLQGAYGYTF. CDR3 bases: TGTGCCATCAGGGAAACCCTACAGGGGGCTTATGGCTACACCTTC.